The present entry profiles one TCR beta chain with its context. Time point specified: blood 2 weeks post-SBRT. Treatment reported: 15 Gy SBRT to primary tumor, nephrectomy 4 weeks later. J was trimmed by 4 bases and V by 1 base; bases with no gene match: 5. The CDR3 is made up of 15 amino acids. Germline CDR1 and CDR2: SGHRS and YFSETQ. The data were obtained in a study of radiation and T cells in renal cell carcinoma. Some clones are missing from TCRdb's copy, which holds only in-frame ones; the method was immunoSEQ multiplex PCR. The top ten hold 5.5% to 7.5% of the sample, which has some 76,000 clones, roughly 87% seen once.

The chain recombines TRBV5-1 with TRBJ2-5, with 9 bases fitting TRBD1. This sequence was found in a man in his fifties or sixties with renal cell carcinoma. Sequencing was performed on blood, taken from a patient whose treatment included radiotherapy and nephrectomy. The CDR3 reads CASSLRDRVLETQYF. CDR3 in DNA: TGCGCCAGCAGCTTGCGGGACAGGGTGTTAGAGACCCAGTACTTC.